The clone carrying this T cell receptor (beta chain) was observed at least ten times. Its antigen remains unidentified. The data derive from a study of T cells in Graves' hyperthyroidism and ophthalmopathy. Findings and limits, study-wide: In validation, the model predicted ophthalmopathy. These predictions came a median roughly seven months before onset.

The CDR3 loop spans 15 amino acids. V shed 7 bases and J shed 5 bases, with 20 bases lying between them. Patients having uncontrolled infection, another autoimmune disease, pregnancy or lactation were not included. The source of the PBMCs was 9.5 to 10 ml of fresh peripheral blood. Amplification yielded TCR beta CDR3 regions, with RNA transcripts as the source. HTBI primers were the set used in a first-round RT-PCR of the TCR CDR3. TCRdb reprocessed the multiplex PCR reads with MiXCR, giving one entry per CDR3 protein. This table holds hundreds of thousands of distinct CDR3 sequences, over 11% found once.

This clonotype originated in a man aged 50 to 59 with Graves' ophthalmopathy. The J gene is TRBJ1-1, the V gene TRBV12-3 or TRBV12-4, with D uncertain. Material for sequencing was blood. The chain's CDR3 is CASTPAVGQVTEAFF. The DNA for the CDR3 is TGTGCCAGCACCCCCGCGGTTGGGCAGGTGACTGAAGCTTTCTTT.